This T cell receptor (beta chain) was identified in a study of shared clonotypes between healthy human individuals. Deep was the level at which the assay was run. Generated by immunoSEQ multiplex PCR, the TCRdb table keeps only in-frame clones and is missing some. The sample consists of 2 million to 2.5 million clones, just over 90% of them appearing once. V trimming: 6 bases; J trimming: 4 bases; junction bases outside the gene matches: 6. Germline values: CDR1 LGHNT, CDR2 FRNRAP. The CDR3 totals 15 residues. CD45RO-negative CD8 cells positively selected for CCR7 made up the naive population, which excluded terminally differentiated effector memory CD45RA+ cells.

The chain combines TRBV12-5 with TRBJ2-1; 10 positions match TRBD2. Sequences were obtained from naive CD8+ T cells from PBMCs. The clonotype comes from a man younger than 30 in good health. Some clones in this sample may be carry-over from other donors' samples. The CDR3 DNA reads TGTGCTAGTGGAATGACTAGCGGGCCGTACAATGAGCAGTTCTTC. The encoded protein is CASGMTSGPYNEQFF.